These 24 T cell receptor beta chains share one sample of origin, sequenced in a study of cytomegalovirus exposure and HLA in healthy donors. The study ran its PCR with 60 Vbeta and 13 Jbeta primers. Method: immunoSEQ multiplex PCR; TCRdb's copy keeps in-frame clones and lacks some. The sample records about 180,000 clones, 80% being singletons. Sequenced input: PBMCs. The receptors shown here come from a woman aged 45 to 65 in good health and CMV-seropositive.

DNA for the CDR3: TGTGCCAGCAGTAATGCCGGGACAGGGGGCACTGAAGCTTTCTTT. Protein product: CASSNAGTGGTEAFF. The chain employs TRBV28 and TRBJ1-1, with 11 nucleotides matching TRBD1. V shed 5 bases, J shed 4 bases, and the junction held 6 bases outside the gene matches. Germline assignment: CDR1 MDHEN and CDR2 SYDVKM. The CDR3 runs to 15 residues.

Comment on this clone: This specimen includes other DNA sequences encoding the same CDR3. The chain carries TRBV5-1 and TRBJ2-2; TRBD2 aligns across 12 bases. Losses at the gene ends were 0 bases for V and 5 bases for J; bases not matched to a gene: 2. Germline CDR1 is SGHRS and CDR2 is YFSETQ. The CDR3 extends over 16 amino acids. The CDR3 reads CASSLAGTSGTGELFF. The CDR3, as DNA: TGCGCCAGCAGCTTGGCTGGGACTAGCGGGACCGGGGAGCTGTTTTTT.

This chain uses TRBV19 with TRBJ1-1, with TRBD1 as a possible D gene (5 bases). From germline, CDR1 is LNHDA and CDR2 SQIVND (reference sequence). The CDR3 totals 14 residues. V shed 0 bases and J shed 6 bases, with 11 bases lying between them. In DNA, the CDR3 is TGTGCCAGTAGTATAGACCTCAGGGTCCCTGAAGCTTTCTTT. It is translated as CASSIDLRVPEAFF. The full variable domain, its missing parts supplied by reference TRBV19 and TRBJ1-1, is DGGITQSPKYLFRKEGQNVTLSCEQNLNHDAMYWYRQDPGQGLRLIYYSQIVNDFQKGDIAEGYSVSREKKESFPLTVTSAQKNPTAFYLCASSIDLRVPEAFFGQGTRLTVV.

This clone has just a few counts. V and J are TRBV27 and TRBJ2-3, with TRBD2 matching 13 bases. V lost 7 bases, J lost 2 bases, and 6 bases stayed unmatched. In germline, CDR1 is MNHEY, CDR2 SMNVEV (reference sequence). CDR3 size: 16 residues. This CDR3 is CASTRLAGGYTDTQYF. CDR3 nucleotides: TGTGCCAGCACCCGACTAGCGGGGGGATACACAGATACGCAGTATTTT.

V is TRBV5-6 and J is TRBJ1-2; D remains unclear. The length of the CDR3 is 13 residues. Trimming pared 4 bases from V and 4 bases from J, leaving 11 bases between. Germline CDR1 reads SGHDT; CDR2 reads YYEEEE. The CDR3 spells CASSRRVLYGYTF. DNA for the CDR3: TGTGCCAGCAGCCGCCGGGTCCTCTATGGCTACACCTTC.

The gene calls are TRBV28 and TRBJ2-1, with 7 nucleotides matching TRBD2. The CDR3 consists of 13 residues. Unmatched junction bases numbered 6, after V lost 4 bases and J lost 9 bases. CDR1 is MDHEN, CDR2 SYDVKM, per germline. CDR3 coding DNA: TGTGCCAGCAGTTCATCGGGACTACCTGAGCAGTTCTTC. This translates into CASSSSGLPEQFF.

This rearrangement joins TRBV11-3 to TRBJ2-1; D is undetermined. The V gene's germline CDR1 is SGHNT and CDR2 YENEEA. The CDR3 is 14 amino acids. V was cut by 3 bases and J by 5 bases, with 11 bases left in between. The CDR3 loop reads CASSFGGFNNEQFF. In DNA, the CDR3 is TGTGCCAGCAGCTTTGGCGGATTTAACAATGAGCAGTTCTTC.

This clone appeared a single time. The chain recombines TRBV18 with TRBJ2-3; D is unclear. Per the germline V gene, CDR1 is KGHSH and CDR2 is LQKENI. V shed 3 bases and J shed 2 bases, with 6 bases lying between them. This CDR3 region has 13 residues. The CDR3 loop is CASSPPITDTQYF. The DNA for the CDR3 is TGTGCCAGCTCACCCCCTATCACAGATACGCAGTATTTT.

The chain recombines TRBV4-2 with TRBJ2-3; 10 nucleotides agree with TRBD2. CDR1 and CDR2 from the germline V gene are LGHNA and YNFKEQ. J was trimmed by 4 bases and V by 4 bases; bases with no gene match: 8. CDR3 length equals 16 residues. The CDR3 loop is CASSRSGRALSDTQYF. DNA of the CDR3: TGTGCCAGCAGCCGGAGCGGGAGGGCCCTTTCAGATACGCAGTATTTT.

The rearrangement uses TRBV4-2 and TRBJ1-2; no firm D call. The germline gives CDR1 LGHNA, CDR2 YNFKEQ. The CDR3 is made up of 13 amino acids. V was shortened by 3 bases and J by 4 bases, with 9 bases between the two germline ends. The CDR3 DNA is TGTGCCAGCAGCCAGAACCTGGCCTATGGCTACACCTTC. Its translation: CASSQNLAYGYTF.

This chain uses TRBV2 with TRBJ1-4; maybe TRBD1 (6 bases). Trimming took 4 bases from V and 6 from J, leaving 15 bases between them. Germline assignment: CDR1 SNHLY and CDR2 FYNNEI. The CDR3 consists of 15 residues. CDR3 residues: CASSAQGSRDEKLFF. The DNA of the CDR3 is TGTGCCAGCAGTGCTCAGGGGAGTAGGGATGAAAAACTGTTTTTT.

In its sample, this clone was seen once. This rearrangement joins TRBV28 to TRBJ1-2; 9 bases match TRBD1. The CDR3 spans 15 residues. Germline V gene lookup returns CDR1 MDHEN and CDR2 SYDVKM. The J segment lost 6 bases and the V segment lost 5 bases, leaving 10 bases of the junction unmatched. CDR3: CASSLRDRALHGYTF. The DNA for the CDR3 is TGTGCCAGCAGTCTACGGGACAGGGCTTTGCATGGCTACACCTTC.

This clone showed up just once. The chain has TRBV5-1 and TRBJ2-2; a weak D match, TRBD2 (5 bases). Germline V CDR1 and CDR2: SGHRS, YFSETQ. CDR3 length: 14 amino acids. V dropped 6 bases and J dropped 3 bases, with 12 bases sitting between them. The CDR3 here is CASTEDSYTGELFF. The DNA of the CDR3 is TGCGCCAGCACCGAGGACTCTTACACCGGGGAGCTGTTTTTT.

The chain's CDR3 is CASSLGNSRYEQYF. The CDR3 region has the DNA TGTGCCAGCAGCTTAGGGAACAGCCGGTACGAGCAGTACTTC. The chain uses TRBV11-2 and TRBJ2-7; no firm D call. The CDR3 loop spans 14 amino acids. Germline assignment: CDR1 SGHAT and CDR2 FQNNGV. The V end lost 1 base, the J end lost 4 bases, and 11 bases lay between the germline ends.

The J gene is TRBJ2-7, the V gene TRBV4-2; D gene ambiguous. V was shortened by 2 bases and J by 2 bases, with 13 bases between the two germline ends. The CDR3 runs to 15 residues. The V gene's germline CDR1 is LGHNA and CDR2 YNFKEQ. CDR3: CASSQRGAVTYEQYF. The CDR3 bases are TGTGCCAGCAGCCAACGAGGTGCAGTTACCTACGAGCAGTACTTC.

This sequence joins TRBV5-1 and TRBJ2-3, with 8 bases matching TRBD2. The CDR3 is 15 amino acids. Trimming took 1 base from V and 1 from J; bases not matched to a gene: 2. CDR1 and CDR2 from the germline V gene are SGHRS and YFSETQ. The CDR3 protein is CASSLRRGGTDTQYF. In DNA, the CDR3 is TGCGCCAGCAGCTTGAGGCGGGGGGGCACAGATACGCAGTATTTT.

The CDR3 nucleotides read TGTGCCAGCAGCGTAGCCCCACACCAGGGAAAGTCCGGCGAGCAGTACTTC. As protein: CASSVAPHQGKSGEQYF. The chain carries TRBV9 and TRBJ2-5; the D gene is possibly TRBD1 (5 bases). The J call may not be correct, given that the DNA end is closer to TRBJ2-7. This CDR3 is 17 amino acids long. Per the germline V gene, CDR1 is SGDLS and CDR2 is YYNGEE.

The gene calls are TRBV5-1 and TRBJ2-3; 13 bases agree with TRBD2. Germline V gives CDR1 SGHRS, CDR2 YFSETQ. The CDR3 runs 16 residues. V was clipped by 4 bases and J by 0 bases; unmatched bases: 2. The CDR3 protein is CASSTGLAGSTDTQYF. CDR3 DNA sequence: TGCGCCAGCAGCACGGGACTAGCGGGGAGCACAGATACGCAGTATTTT.

The chain employs TRBV7-8 and TRBJ2-2, with 11 bases identical to TRBD1. J lost 4 bases, V lost 5 bases, and 6 bases had no gene match. CDR1 is SGHVS and CDR2 is FQNEAQ in the germline V gene. This CDR3 comprises 16 residues. The CDR3 spells CASSLGTGGSTGELFF. DNA for the CDR3: TGTGCCAGCAGCCTCGGGACAGGGGGGAGCACCGGGGAGCTGTTTTTT.

This clone has a handful of counts. V gene TRBV28 combines with J gene TRBJ2-7; a possible D gene is TRBD2 (6 bases). The CDR3 runs 17 residues. Germline lookup yields CDR1 MDHEN and CDR2 SYDVKM. V lost 8 bases to trimming and J lost 1 base, with 24 bases between them. This chain's CDR3 is CASHMGGAATDSYEQYF. In DNA form, the CDR3 reads TGTGCCAGCCATATGGGGGGAGCGGCAACCGATTCCTACGAGCAGTACTTC. Full variable domain (rest looked up from reference TRBV28 and TRBJ2-7): DVKVTQSSRYLVKRTGEKVFLECVQDMDHENMFWYRQDPGLGLRLIYFSYDVKMKEKGDIPEGYSVSREKKERFSLILESASTNQTSMYLCASHMGGAATDSYEQYFGPGTRLTVT.

The chain is built from TRBV9 and TRBJ2-1; a weak D match, TRBD2 (5 bases). The germline CDR1 and CDR2 sequences are SGDLS and YYNGEE. V was clipped by 4 bases and J by 4 bases, with 9 bases between them. CDR3 length: 13 residues. The CDR3 reads CASSLREYNEQFF. CDR3 in DNA: TGTGCCAGCAGCCTTAGGGAGTACAATGAGCAGTTCTTC.

This clone was observed once. The V call is TRBV6-4, the J call TRBJ1-5, with 7 positions matching TRBD1. The V segment lost 3 bases and the J segment 3 bases; nucleotides outside the gene matches: 5. The germline CDR1 and CDR2 sequences are MRHNA and SNTAGT. The CDR3 is made up of 15 amino acids. CDR3 loop: CASSEETGINQPQHF. In nucleotides, the CDR3 is TGTGCCAGCAGTGAGGAGACAGGGATCAATCAGCCCCAGCATTTT.

The chain combines TRBV29-1 with TRBJ2-1, with D possibly being TRBD2 (6 bases). This CDR3 region has 16 residues. CDR1 is SQVTM, CDR2 ANQGSEA, per germline. Trimming shortened V by 3 bases and J by 5 bases, and 20 bases separated the two germline ends. The CDR3 is CSVDRVGGIGHNEQFF. CDR3 in DNA: TGCAGCGTTGATAGGGTCGGGGGTATTGGGCACAATGAGCAGTTCTTC.

CDR3 amino acids: CASSLSLAGYEQYF. As DNA, the CDR3 is TGTGCCAGCAGTTTAAGTCTAGCGGGCTACGAGCAGTACTTC. The genes are TRBV28 and TRBJ2-7; 8 bases map to TRBD2. CDR1 is MDHEN and CDR2 is SYDVKM in the germline V gene. The CDR3 covers 14 residues. Trimming took 2 bases from V and 3 from J; bases not matched to a gene: 3.